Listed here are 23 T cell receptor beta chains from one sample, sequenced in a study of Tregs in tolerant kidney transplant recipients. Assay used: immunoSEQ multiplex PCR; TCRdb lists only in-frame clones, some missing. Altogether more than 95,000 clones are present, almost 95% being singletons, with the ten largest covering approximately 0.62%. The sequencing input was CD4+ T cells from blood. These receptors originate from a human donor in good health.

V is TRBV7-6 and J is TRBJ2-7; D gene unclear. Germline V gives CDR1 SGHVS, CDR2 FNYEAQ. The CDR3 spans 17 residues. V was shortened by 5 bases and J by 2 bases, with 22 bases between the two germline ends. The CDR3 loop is CASSPPGSRANAYEQYF. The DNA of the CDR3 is TGTGCCAGCAGCCCCCCCGGGTCTAGGGCAAATGCCTACGAGCAGTACTTC. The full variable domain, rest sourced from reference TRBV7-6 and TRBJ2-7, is GAGVSQSPRYKVTKRGQDVALRCDPISGHVSLYWYRQALGQGPEFLTYFNYEAQQDKSGLPNDRFSAERPEGSISTLTIQRTEQRDSAMYRCASSPPGSRANAYEQYFGPGTRLTVT.

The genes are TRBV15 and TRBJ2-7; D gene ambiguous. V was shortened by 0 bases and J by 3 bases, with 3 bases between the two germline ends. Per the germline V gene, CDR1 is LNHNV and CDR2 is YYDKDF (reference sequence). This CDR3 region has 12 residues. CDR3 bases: TGTGCCACCAGCAGAGATTTCTACGAGCAGTACTTC. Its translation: CATSRDFYEQYF.

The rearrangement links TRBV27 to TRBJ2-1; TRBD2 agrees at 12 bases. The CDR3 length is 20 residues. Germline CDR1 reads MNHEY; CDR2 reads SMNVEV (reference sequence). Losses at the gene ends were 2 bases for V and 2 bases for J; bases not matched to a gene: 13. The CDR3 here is CASSLGDRVGLAGTYNEQFF. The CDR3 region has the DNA TGTGCCAGCAGTTTAGGGGACCGAGTCGGACTAGCGGGGACCTACAATGAGCAGTTCTTC.

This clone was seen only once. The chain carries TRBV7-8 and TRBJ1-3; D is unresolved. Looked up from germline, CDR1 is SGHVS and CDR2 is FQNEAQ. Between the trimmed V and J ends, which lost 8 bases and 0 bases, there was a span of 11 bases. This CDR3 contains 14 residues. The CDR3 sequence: CASALQVSGNTIYF. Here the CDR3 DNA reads TGTGCCAGCGCACTACAAGTCTCTGGAAACACCATATATTTT.

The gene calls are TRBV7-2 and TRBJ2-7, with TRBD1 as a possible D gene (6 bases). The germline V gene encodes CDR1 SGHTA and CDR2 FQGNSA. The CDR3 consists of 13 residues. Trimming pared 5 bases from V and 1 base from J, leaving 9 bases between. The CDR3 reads CASSIQGSYEQYF. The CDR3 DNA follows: TGTGCCAGCAGCATACAGGGTTCCTACGAGCAGTACTTC.

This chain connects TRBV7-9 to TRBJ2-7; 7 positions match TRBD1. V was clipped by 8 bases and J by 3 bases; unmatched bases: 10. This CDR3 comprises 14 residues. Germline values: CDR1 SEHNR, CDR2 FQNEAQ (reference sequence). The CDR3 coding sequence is TGTGCCAGCGGCCGAACAGGGGACAGCTACGAGCAGTACTTC. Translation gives CASGRTGDSYEQYF. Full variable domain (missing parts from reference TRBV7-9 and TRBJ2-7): DTGVSQNPRHKITKRGQNVTFRCDPISEHNRLYWYRQTLGQGPEFLTYFQNEAQLEKSRLLSDRFSAERPKGSFSTLEIQRTEQGDSAMYLCASGRTGDSYEQYFGPGTRLTVT.

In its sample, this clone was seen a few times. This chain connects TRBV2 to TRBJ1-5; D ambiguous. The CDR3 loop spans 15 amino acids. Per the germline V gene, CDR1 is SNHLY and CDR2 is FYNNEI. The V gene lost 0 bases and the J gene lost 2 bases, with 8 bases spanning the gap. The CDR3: CASSEAKRRNQPQHF. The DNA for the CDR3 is TGTGCCAGCAGTGAAGCGAAAAGACGCAATCAGCCCCAGCATTTT.

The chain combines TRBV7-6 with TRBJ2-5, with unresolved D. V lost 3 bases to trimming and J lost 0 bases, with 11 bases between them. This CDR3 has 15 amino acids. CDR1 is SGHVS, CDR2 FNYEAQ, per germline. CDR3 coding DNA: TGTGCCAGCAGCTTGACGGTCGGATACCAAGAGACCCAGTACTTC. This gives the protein CASSLTVGYQETQYF. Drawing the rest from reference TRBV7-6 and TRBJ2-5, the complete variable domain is GAGVSQSPRYKVTKRGQDVALRCDPISGHVSLYWYRQALGQGPEFLTYFNYEAQQDKSGLPNDRFSAERPEGSISTLTIQRTEQRDSAMYRCASSLTVGYQETQYFGPGTRLLVL.

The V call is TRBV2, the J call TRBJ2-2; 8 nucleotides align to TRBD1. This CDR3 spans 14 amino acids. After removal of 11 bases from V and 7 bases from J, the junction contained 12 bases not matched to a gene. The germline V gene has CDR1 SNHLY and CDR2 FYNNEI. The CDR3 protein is CAGRRQGANGELFF. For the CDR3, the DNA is TGTGCCGGTAGGCGGCAGGGGGCAAACGGGGAGCTGTTTTTT.

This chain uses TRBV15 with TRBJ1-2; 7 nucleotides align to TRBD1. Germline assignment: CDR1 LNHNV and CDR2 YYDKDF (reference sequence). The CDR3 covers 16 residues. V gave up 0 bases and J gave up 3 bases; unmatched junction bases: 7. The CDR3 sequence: CATSRDLGQKYYGYTF. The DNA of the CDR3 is TGTGCCACCAGCAGAGATCTGGGACAGAAATACTATGGCTACACCTTC.

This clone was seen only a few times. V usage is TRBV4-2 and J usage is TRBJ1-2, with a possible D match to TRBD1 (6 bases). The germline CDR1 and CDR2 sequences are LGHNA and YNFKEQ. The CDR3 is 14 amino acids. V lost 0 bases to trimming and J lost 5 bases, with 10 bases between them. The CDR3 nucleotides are TGTGCCAGCAGCCAAGAGCTGGGGGCATATGGCTACACCTTC. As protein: CASSQELGAYGYTF.

CDR3 DNA: TGTGCCAGCAGCCCAAGGATGAGCGACGAGCAGTACTTC. The encoded protein is CASSPRMSDEQYF. The chain has TRBV4-2 and TRBJ2-7, with no clear D. Trimming took 4 bases from V and 5 from J, leaving 12 bases between them. The V gene's germline CDR1 is LGHNA and CDR2 YNFKEQ. The CDR3 has 13 amino acids.

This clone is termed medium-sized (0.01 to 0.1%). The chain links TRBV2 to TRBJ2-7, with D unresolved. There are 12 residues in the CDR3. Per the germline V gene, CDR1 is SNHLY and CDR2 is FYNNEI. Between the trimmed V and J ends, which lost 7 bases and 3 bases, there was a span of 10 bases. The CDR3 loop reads CASTLESYEQYF. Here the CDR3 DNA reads TGTGCCAGCACCCTCGAAAGCTACGAGCAGTACTTC.

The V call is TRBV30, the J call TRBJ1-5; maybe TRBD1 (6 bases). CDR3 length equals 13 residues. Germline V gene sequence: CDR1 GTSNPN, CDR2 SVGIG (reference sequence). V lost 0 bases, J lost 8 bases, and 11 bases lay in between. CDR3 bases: TGTGCCTGGAGTGTACAGGGTCGGGAGCCCCAGCATTTT. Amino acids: CAWSVQGREPQHF.

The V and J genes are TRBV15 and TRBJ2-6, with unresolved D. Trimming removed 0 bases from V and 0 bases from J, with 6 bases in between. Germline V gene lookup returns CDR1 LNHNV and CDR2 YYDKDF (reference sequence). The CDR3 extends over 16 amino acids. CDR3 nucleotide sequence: TGTGCCACCAGCAGAGATGGGGTCTCTGGGGCCAACGTCCTGACTTTC. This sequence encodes CATSRDGVSGANVLTF.

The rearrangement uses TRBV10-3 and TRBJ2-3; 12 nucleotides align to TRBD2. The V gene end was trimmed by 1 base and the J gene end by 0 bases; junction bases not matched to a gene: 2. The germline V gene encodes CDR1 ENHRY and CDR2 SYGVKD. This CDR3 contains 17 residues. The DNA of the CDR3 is TGTGCCATCAGTGAGTTGGGGACTAGCGGGAGCACAGATACGCAGTATTTT. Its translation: CAISELGTSGSTDTQYF.

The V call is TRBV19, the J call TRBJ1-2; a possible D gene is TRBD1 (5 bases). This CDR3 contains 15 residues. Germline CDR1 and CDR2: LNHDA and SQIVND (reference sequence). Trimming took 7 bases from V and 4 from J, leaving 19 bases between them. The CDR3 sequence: CASKETVTIPYGYTF. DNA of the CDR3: TGTGCCAGTAAGGAGACAGTCACCATACCCTATGGCTACACCTTC.

DNA for the CDR3: TGTGCCAGCAGCAAAGCCGCTCATCGACTAGCGAGGGAGACCCAGTACTTC. Translated, it gives CASSKAAHRLARETQYF. The chain has TRBV21-1 and TRBJ2-5; TRBD2 reflects the table's D call only, with no check against the DNA. TRBV21-1 is given as a pseudogene. The CDR3 sequence is 17 residues long.

CDR3 sequence reads: CSARGPDTQYF. The CDR3 nucleotides read TGCAGTGCTAGAGGCCCCGATACGCAGTATTTT. The rearrangement uses TRBV20-1 and TRBJ2-3; no definite D call. Trimming shortened V by 1 base and J by 6 bases, and 5 bases separated the two germline ends. CDR1 is DFQATT, CDR2 SNEGSKA, per germline (reference sequence). The CDR3 sequence is 11 residues long.

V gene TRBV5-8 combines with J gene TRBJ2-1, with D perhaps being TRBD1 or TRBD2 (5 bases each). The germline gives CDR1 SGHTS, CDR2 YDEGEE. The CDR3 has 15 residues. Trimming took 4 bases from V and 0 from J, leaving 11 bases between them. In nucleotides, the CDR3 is TGTGCCAGCAGCACGGGACCCTTCTCCTACAATGAGCAGTTCTTC. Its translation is CASSTGPFSYNEQFF.

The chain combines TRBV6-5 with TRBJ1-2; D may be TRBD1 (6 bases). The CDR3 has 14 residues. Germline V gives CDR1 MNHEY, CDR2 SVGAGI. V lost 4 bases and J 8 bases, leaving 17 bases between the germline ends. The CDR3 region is CASSLGQHSRGYTF. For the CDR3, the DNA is TGTGCCAGCAGTTTAGGACAGCATTCGAGAGGCTACACCTTC.

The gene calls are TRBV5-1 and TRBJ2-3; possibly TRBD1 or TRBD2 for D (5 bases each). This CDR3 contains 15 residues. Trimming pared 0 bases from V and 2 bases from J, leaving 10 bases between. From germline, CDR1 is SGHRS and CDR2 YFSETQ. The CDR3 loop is CASSLVGTHTDTQYF. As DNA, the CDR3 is TGCGCCAGCAGCTTGGTGGGGACCCACACAGATACGCAGTATTTT.

The CDR3 reads CASSLSPRDANEQYF. The CDR3 nucleotides read TGTGCCAGCAGCTTGTCTCCCCGGGATGCTAACGAGCAGTACTTC. The chain joins TRBV5-5 to TRBJ2-7, with D tentatively TRBD2 (5 bases). CDR1 is SGHKS and CDR2 is YYEKEE in the germline V gene (reference sequence). The CDR3 extends over 15 amino acids. V gave up 1 base and J gave up 5 bases, with 16 bases separating them.